The 5 T cell receptor beta chains below all came from one sample that was sequenced in a study of human T cells and chemical hapten exposure listed by TCRdb under 2021. Reading the label with the study, this specimen's time point is: patch test 3, about 24 weeks after DPC sensitization. Taken with the paper, the label for treatment or condition translates to: therapeutic diphenylcyclopropenone sensitization with weekly scalp DPC. The library was generated by RACE. Sequenced on a NextSeq 500. TCRdb reanalyzed the raw reads on its own, using fastp at Q25 for trimming and MiXCR for clone calling, and kept in-frame beta chains. Entries that share a CDR3 protein sequence are merged under the most common genes and DNA. The sample profile shows about 160,000 distinct CDR3 sequences; 25% to 35% of them were found once. Clones ranked in the top ten supply 2.1% of the sample. Specimen: whole blood, collected in connection with sensitization to the hapten diphenylcyclopropenone (DPC). The receptors come from a woman aged 18 to 35 with alopecia areata. Some clones in this sample may be carry-over from other donors' samples.

This clonotype was observed a single time. The rearrangement uses TRBV25-1 and TRBJ1-1, with a tentative D call TRBD1 (6 bases). V was pared by 7 bases and J by 5 bases, with 17 bases between. The germline CDR1 and CDR2 sequences are MGHDK and SYGVNS. The CDR3 spans 14 residues. CDR3 sequence: CASTTPGAGTEAFF. In nucleotides, the CDR3 is TGTGCCAGCACAACCCCGGGGGCGGGTACTGAAGCTTTCTTT.

The table lists this clonotype with a few counts. This chain joins TRBV4-2 and TRBJ1-5; possibly TRBD1 for D (5 bases). V lost 1 base and J lost 9, with 7 bases in between. This CDR3 region has 12 residues. The V gene's germline CDR1 is LGHNA and CDR2 YNFKEQ. CDR3 loop: CASSQGGRPQHF. The CDR3 DNA is TGTGCCAGCAGCCAAGGGGGACGGCCCCAGCATTTT.

The DNA for the CDR3 is TGCAGTGCTAGTGGACAGGCTAACTATGGCTACACCTTC. It translates to CSASGQANYGYTF. The chain employs TRBV20-1 and TRBJ1-2; 7 bases line up with TRBD1. Germline CDR1 DFQATT, CDR2 SNEGSKA (reference sequence). V was pared by 3 bases and J by 0 bases, with 1 base of the junction left unmatched. This CDR3 comprises 13 residues.

The chain has TRBV9 and TRBJ1-4; D is undetermined. The CDR3 runs 13 residues. Germline V gene sequence: CDR1 SGDLS, CDR2 YYNGEE. V lost 5 bases and J lost 4, with 9 bases in between. CDR3 coding DNA: TGTGCCAGCAGTGGAGGATATAATGAAAAACTGTTTTTT. Residues: CASSGGYNEKLFF.

The chain joins TRBV12-3 or TRBV12-4 to TRBJ2-1, with D uncertain. V was trimmed by 6 bases and J by 2 bases, leaving 8 bases between them. The CDR3 has 13 amino acids. The CDR3 spells CASSPSTYNEQFF. CDR3 DNA: TGTGCCAGCAGCCCCTCAACCTACAATGAGCAGTTCTTC.